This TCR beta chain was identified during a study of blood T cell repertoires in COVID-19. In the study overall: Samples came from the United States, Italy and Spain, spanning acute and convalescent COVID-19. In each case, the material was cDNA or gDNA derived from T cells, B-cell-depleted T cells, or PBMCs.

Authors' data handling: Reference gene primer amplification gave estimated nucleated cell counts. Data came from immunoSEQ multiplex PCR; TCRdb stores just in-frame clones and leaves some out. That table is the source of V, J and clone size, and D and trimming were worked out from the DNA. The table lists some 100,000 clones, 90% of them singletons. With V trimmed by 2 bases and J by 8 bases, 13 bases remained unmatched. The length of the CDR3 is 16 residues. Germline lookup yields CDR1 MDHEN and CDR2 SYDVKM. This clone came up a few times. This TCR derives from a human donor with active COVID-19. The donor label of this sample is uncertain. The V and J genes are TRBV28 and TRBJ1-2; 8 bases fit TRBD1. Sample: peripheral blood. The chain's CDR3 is CASSLGDDRGRRGYTF. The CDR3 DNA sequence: TGTGCCAGCAGTTTAGGGGATGACAGGGGACGACGAGGCTACACCTTC.